These T cell receptor beta chains were read from a single sample in a study of cytomegalovirus exposure and HLA in healthy donors. The protocol was immunoSEQ multiplex PCR, while the TCRdb copy is restricted to in-frame clones and leaves out a portion. The sample records about 140,000 clones, more than 60% being singletons. The sequenced material came from PBMCs. The origin of the receptors is a man aged 40-49 years in good health and CMV-seronegative. CDR3s leave out the opening cysteine and the closing phenylalanine or tryptophan. The order of the fields is CDR3 protein, D gene, V gene, clone size. A D gene is named only where the DNA matches it firmly. Expanded clones get a size class; other rows say once, few or many, or leave the size out.

cdr3_aa: AVLGIGDEKLF
d_call: .
v_call: TRBV28
clone_size: .

cdr3_aa: ASSRQPYSNQPQH
d_call: .
v_call: TRBV6-5
clone_size: .

cdr3_aa: ASSPSGGASTDTQY
d_call: TRBD2
v_call: TRBV7-3
clone_size: .

cdr3_aa: ASSFSGGAHNEQF
d_call: TRBD2
v_call: TRBV7-3
clone_size: few

cdr3_aa: ASSFASGAYEQY
d_call: TRBD2
v_call: TRBV5-1
clone_size: many

cdr3_aa: ASSLGQDFGQPQH
d_call: .
v_call: TRBV5-1
clone_size: .

cdr3_aa: ASSPGGTSDRSYNEQF
d_call: TRBD2
v_call: TRBV5-4
clone_size: .

cdr3_aa: ASSLGGSRAF
d_call: TRBD1
v_call: TRBV7-2
clone_size: .

cdr3_aa: ASSLGRGYT
d_call: .
v_call: TRBV6-5
clone_size: few

cdr3_aa: ASSGLLGQATNTGELF
d_call: .
v_call: TRBV18
clone_size: .

cdr3_aa: ASSLGGREGYGYT
d_call: .
v_call: TRBV11-2
clone_size: .

cdr3_aa: ASSYFSTGTTEAF
d_call: .
v_call: TRBV5-1
clone_size: few

cdr3_aa: ASSPAGDQPQH
d_call: .
v_call: TRBV18
clone_size: .

cdr3_aa: ASSRGGQGRNYGYT
d_call: .
v_call: TRBV6-6
clone_size: .

cdr3_aa: ASSLATVSSTDTQY
d_call: .
v_call: TRBV13
clone_size: .

cdr3_aa: ASSVGGWDQPQH
d_call: TRBD1
v_call: TRBV4-3
clone_size: .

cdr3_aa: ASSPIKRGSYEQY
d_call: .
v_call: TRBV14
clone_size: .

cdr3_aa: ASSHGGNEKLF
d_call: .
v_call: TRBV4-2
clone_size: .

cdr3_aa: ASSRDRRNYGYT
d_call: TRBD1
v_call: TRBV6-5
clone_size: once

cdr3_aa: ASRGYLNEQF
d_call: .
v_call: TRBV7-9
clone_size: .

cdr3_aa: ASSTDRGSSWGYT
d_call: TRBD1
v_call: TRBV6-5
clone_size: .

cdr3_aa: ASSAGDRGDTQY
d_call: .
v_call: TRBV5-1
clone_size: .

cdr3_aa: ASGRTSGNEQF
d_call: TRBD2
v_call: TRBV27
clone_size: .

cdr3_aa: ASSVGDSSPYGYT
d_call: .
v_call: TRBV9
clone_size: .

cdr3_aa: AWSGRGNQPQH
d_call: TRBD1
v_call: TRBV30
clone_size: .

cdr3_aa: SVTRDRGYNEQF
d_call: TRBD1
v_call: TRBV29-1
clone_size: .

cdr3_aa: ASRDSYGYT
d_call: .
v_call: TRBV2
clone_size: .

cdr3_aa: ASSKALIDRGKGLF
d_call: .
v_call: TRBV21-1
clone_size: .

cdr3_aa: ASTRGWTGELF
d_call: TRBD2
v_call: TRBV2
clone_size: .

cdr3_aa: ASSQGYWGTGGGGTEAF
d_call: TRBD1
v_call: TRBV4-1
clone_size: .

cdr3_aa: ASSSQGVGNEQY
d_call: TRBD1
v_call: TRBV7-9
clone_size: few

cdr3_aa: ATGRDRGSGELF
d_call: TRBD1
v_call: TRBV19
clone_size: .

cdr3_aa: ASSPGQGGSPLH
d_call: TRBD1
v_call: TRBV9
clone_size: .

cdr3_aa: ASSPPTGASYEQY
d_call: TRBD1
v_call: TRBV18
clone_size: once

cdr3_aa: ASGGTAFETQY
d_call: .
v_call: TRBV13
clone_size: few